This passage covers 32 T cell receptor beta chains from one sample sequenced in a study of T cells in women clearing cervical HPV infection. Sequencing used immunoSEQ multiplex PCR; TCRdb keeps in-frame clones, though not all of them. The sample has 25,000 to 30,000 clones. The sample comprised blood buffy coat. The receptors originated from a woman between 18 and 70 years old with a cervical HPV16 infection that either progressed to CIN3+ or cleared (not recorded which).

As to this clone: The sequence runs out 3 residues before the end of the CDR3; the remainder is reconstructed from the germline J gene. The identical CDR3 is also encoded by other nucleotide sequences in the sample. The V gene is TRBV30, the J gene TRBJ2-3; 9 nucleotides agree with TRBD2. The CDR3 totals 12 residues. Germline assignment: CDR1 GTSNPN and CDR2 SVGIG (reference sequence). The CDR3: CAWSGGRETQYF. CDR3 bases read: TGTGCCTGGAGTGGCGGGAGGGAGACG.

Comment on this clone: Sequencing ends 3 residues short of the CDR3 end; the germline J gene provides the rest. This same CDR3 is encoded by further DNA sequences in the sample. The gene calls are TRBV18 and TRBJ1-3, with TRBD1 identical over 9 bases. From germline, CDR1 is KGHSH and CDR2 LQKENI. V lost 3 bases and J lost 0; bases outside the gene matches: 9. The CDR3 covers 18 residues. CDR3 protein: CASSPVTGGRSSGNTIYF. Partial CDR3 DNA: TGTGCCAGCTCACCGGTTACAGGGGGCAGGAGCTCTGGAAACACC. Full variable domain (outside the CDR3, taken from reference TRBV18 and TRBJ1-3): NAGVMQNPRHLVRRRGQEARLRCSPMKGHSHVYWYRQLPEEGLKFMVYLQKENIIDESGMPKERFSAEFPKEGPSILRIQQVVRGDSAAYFCASSPVTGGRSSGNTIYFGEGSWLTVV.

Comments on this clone: The CDR3 is cut off 3 residues early in the read; its end comes from the germline J gene. The chain carries TRBV19 and TRBJ2-7, with 7 bases aligning to TRBD2. Germline trimming cut 4 bases from V and 1 base from J; bases unmatched to any gene: 1. The CDR3 is 13 amino acids. Germline loops: CDR1 LNHDA, CDR2 SQIVND (reference sequence). CDR3 residues: CASSSGGSYEQYF. CDR3 DNA, as far as it was read: TGTGCCAGTAGTAGCGGGGGTTCCTACGAG.

Notes on this clone: The DNA ends 3 residues before the CDR3 does, and the rest of the CDR3 is filled in from the germline J gene. V usage is TRBV18 and J usage is TRBJ1-5; D gene ambiguous. The V gene's germline CDR1 is KGHSH and CDR2 LQKENI. The CDR3 is made up of 15 amino acids. The V end was cut by 2 bases, the J end by 0 bases, with 8 bases between. Partial CDR3 DNA: TGTGCCAGCTCACCAGCGGGAGATAGCAATCAGCCC. Translated: CASSPAGDSNQP. The full CDR3 reads CASSPAGDSNQPQHF. Complete variable domain (other parts from reference TRBV18 and TRBJ1-5): NAGVMQNPRHLVRRRGQEARLRCSPMKGHSHVYWYRQLPEEGLKFMVYLQKENIIDESGMPKERFSAEFPKEGPSILRIQQVVRGDSAAYFCASSPAGDSNQPQHFGDGTRLSIL.

On this clone itself: The CDR3 goes on 3 residues after the read ends, and that part is filled in from the germline J gene. This chain joins TRBV12-3 or TRBV12-4 and TRBJ2-1, with D possibly being TRBD2 (6 bases). This CDR3 is 12 amino acids long. V lost 7 bases to trimming and J lost 9 bases, with 13 bases between them. Incomplete CDR3 DNA: TGTGCCAGCACGGGGGATCGTAGTGAG. Residues: CASTGDRSE. The CDR3 as a whole reads CASTGDRSEQFF.

Comment on this clone: The read terminates 3 residues ahead of where the CDR3 ends, so the germline J gene completes it. The V gene is TRBV29-1, the J gene TRBJ2-1; TRBD2 aligns across 7 bases. The germline CDR1 and CDR2 sequences are SQVTM and ANQGSEA. Losses at the gene ends were 2 bases for V and 0 bases for J; bases not matched to a gene: 1. This CDR3 contains 14 residues. The covered CDR3 bases are TGCAGCGTTGAACGCGGGAGCTCCTACAATGAG. The encoded protein is CSVERGSSYNE. The complete CDR3 protein is CSVERGSSYNEQFF.

On this clone: The CDR3 end falls 3 residues outside the read, so it is completed with the germline J gene. The J gene is TRBJ2-7, the V gene TRBV4-1; the D is unclear. V was trimmed by 0 bases and J by 4 bases, leaving 13 bases between them. Per the germline V gene, CDR1 is MGHRA and CDR2 is YSYEKL. This CDR3 has 15 amino acids. CDR3 region: CASSQDPIFGYEQYF. CDR3 DNA, as far as it was read: TGCGCCAGCAGCCAAGATCCCATCTTCGGTTACGAG.

Regarding this clone: The CDR3 is cut off 3 residues early in the read; its end comes from the germline J gene. This chain uses TRBV30 with TRBJ2-2, with D perhaps TRBD1 (6 bases). In germline, CDR1 is GTSNPN, CDR2 SVGIG (reference sequence). The CDR3 extends over 14 amino acids. Deletions cut 4 bases from V and 1 base from J, with 10 bases between. The sequenced part of the CDR3 DNA is TGTGCCTGGACTGGGACAATGAACACCGGGGAG. The encoded protein is CAWTGTMNTGE. The full CDR3 protein is CAWTGTMNTGELFF.

Concerning this clone itself: Coverage ceases 3 residues before the CDR3 finishes, and the germline J gene fills in the end. The V call is TRBV12-3 or TRBV12-4, the J call TRBJ1-4; TRBD1 agrees at 10 bases. This CDR3 contains 15 residues. With 5 bases clipped from V and 5 bases from J, the junction kept 5 bases outside the gene matches. The CDR3 spells CASSPGQGFNEKLFF. The CDR3 bases that were read are TGTGCCAGCAGTCCGGGACAGGGGTTCAATGAAAAA.

A remark on this clone: The CDR3 is cut off 3 residues early in the read; its end comes from the germline J gene. The rearrangement links TRBV7-9 to TRBJ2-3, with D tentatively TRBD2 (6 bases). The germline CDR1 and CDR2 sequences are SEHNR and FQNEAQ (reference sequence). The CDR3 consists of 13 residues. The covered CDR3 bases are TGTGCCAGCAGCCGACTAGAGTCGCAGACG. Its protein product is CASSRLESQT. The full CDR3 protein reads CASSRLESQTQYF.

Details on this clone: Read data end 3 residues before the CDR3 end; the end is taken from the germline J gene. This chain connects TRBV19 to TRBJ2-7, with a weak D call TRBD1 (6 bases). The CDR3 spans 14 residues. In germline, CDR1 is LNHDA, CDR2 SQIVND (reference sequence). Trimming removed 4 bases at V and 3 bases at J, with 13 bases between. The CDR3 reads CASSTHWTVYEQYF. The part of the CDR3 DNA that was read is TGTGCCAGTAGTACCCACTGGACAGTCTACGAG.

A remark on this clone: With the read ending 3 residues before the CDR3 end, the germline J gene is used to fill in that end. The rearrangement uses TRBV19 and TRBJ2-3, with 10 bases lining up with TRBD1. CDR1 and CDR2 from the germline V gene are LNHDA and SQIVND (reference sequence). CDR3 length: 14 amino acids. This CDR3 reads CASTLDRGDQPQYF. The CDR3 bases that were read are TGTGCCAGTACCCTGGACAGGGGGGATCAGCCG. Using reference TRBV19 and TRBJ2-3 for the parts outside the CDR3, the full variable domain is DGGITQSPKYLFRKEGQNVTLSCEQNLNHDAMYWYRQDPGQGLRLIYYSQIVNDFQKGDIAEGYSVSREKKESFPLTVTSAQKNPTAFYLCASTLDRGDQPQYFGPGTRLTVL.

Worth noting for this clone: An end of the junction differs from the germline gene, which may be a read error. The CDR3 end falls 3 residues outside the read, so it is completed with the germline J gene. The same CDR3 arises from other DNA sequences in this sample as well. The rearrangement links TRBV19 to TRBJ1-3; 10 positions match TRBD1. Germline loops: CDR1 LNHDA, CDR2 SQIVND (reference sequence). CDR3 length: 18 amino acids. CDR3 sequence: CASSQDRGLYLWGNTIYF. CDR3 DNA (partial): TGTGCCAGTAGTCAAGACAGGGGGCTTTATCTGTGGGGAAACACA.

Here the CDR3 reads CASSPSSYNEQFF. CDR3 bases read: TGTGCCAGCTCACCTAGCAGCTACAATGAG. The chain uses TRBV18 and TRBJ2-1; no clear D gene. The read ends 3 residues before the CDR3 terminus; that terminus is restored from the germline J gene. V was trimmed by 3 bases and J by 3 bases, leaving 6 bases between them. This CDR3 is built from 13 residues. CDR1 and CDR2 from the germline V gene are KGHSH and LQKENI.

With regard to this clone: The read ends 3 residues before the CDR3 terminus; that terminus is restored from the germline J gene. The chain carries TRBV28 and TRBJ2-1; the D gene is possibly TRBD2 (6 bases). CDR1 is MDHEN, CDR2 SYDVKM, per germline. V lost 10 bases to trimming and J lost 8 bases, with 15 bases between them. The CDR3 runs 12 residues. The CDR3 spells CATLGGVDEQFF. CDR3 DNA (partial): TGTGCCACCCTGGGGGGTGTCGATGAG.

A note on this clone: From the germline J gene comes the end of the CDR3, since the read stops 3 residues before it. V is TRBV5-1 and J is TRBJ2-1; D remains ambiguous. CDR1 is SGHRS and CDR2 is YFSETQ in the germline V gene. V shed 2 bases and J shed 0 bases, with 9 bases lying between them. This CDR3 has 15 residues. This CDR3 is CASSFDTRSYNEQFF. Incomplete CDR3 DNA: TGCGCCAGCAGCTTTGACACCCGCTCCTACAATGAG.

On this clone itself: The read gets to within 3 residues of the CDR3 end, and the germline J gene fills in the rest. The chain links TRBV7-9 to TRBJ2-2, with D uncertain. CDR1 and CDR2 from the germline V gene are SEHNR and FQNEAQ (reference sequence). The CDR3 is 15 residues long. Trimming took 6 bases from V and 1 from J, leaving 12 bases between them. CDR3 DNA (partial): TGTGCCAGCAGTTCTTCCCTAGAGAACACCGGGGAG. Translation gives CASSSSLENTGE. Given in full, the CDR3 is CASSSSLENTGELFF. Complete variable domain (other parts from reference TRBV7-9 and TRBJ2-2): DTGVSQNPRHKITKRGQNVTFRCDPISEHNRLYWYRQTLGQGPEFLTYFQNEAQLEKSRLLSDRFSAERPKGSFSTLEIQRTEQGDSAMYLCASSSSLENTGELFFGEGSRLTVL.

Note on this clone: The CDR3 goes on 3 residues after the read ends, and that part is filled in from the germline J gene. The V and J genes are TRBV12-3 or TRBV12-4 and TRBJ2-3, with 10 positions matching TRBD2. V shed 1 base and J 0 bases; nucleotides not matched to a gene: 1. The CDR3 runs to 16 residues. The CDR3 loop is CASSLVLAGSTDTQYF. The CDR3 DNA, read in part, is TGTGCCAGCAGTTTAGTACTAGCGGGGAGCACAGATACG.

Turning to this clone: The read ends 3 residues shy of where the CDR3 ends; the end is completed using the germline J gene. This chain connects TRBV19 to TRBJ2-1; 10 nucleotides line up with TRBD2. The CDR3 contains 13 residues. Germline-derived CDR1 and CDR2 are LNHDA and SQIVND (reference sequence). V shed 6 bases, J shed 6 bases, and the junction held 2 bases outside the gene matches. The chain's CDR3 is CASRRTSGNEQFF. CDR3 DNA, as far as it was read: TGTGCCAGTAGACGGACTAGCGGCAATGAG.

In regard to this clone: Sequencing ends 3 residues short of the CDR3 end; the germline J gene provides the rest. The same CDR3 arises from other DNA sequences in this sample as well. The V and J genes are TRBV30 and TRBJ1-2; 7 positions match TRBD1. CDR3 length equals 16 residues. CDR1 is GTSNPN, CDR2 SVGIG, per germline (reference sequence). This CDR3 is CAWSPLGGQATRGYTF. The covered CDR3 bases are TGTGCCTGGAGTCCCCTGGGCGGACAGGCCACGAGGGGC.

About this clone: The read ends 3 residues early relative to the CDR3; the germline J gene fills the gap. The chain couples TRBV5-6 to TRBJ1-5, with TRBD1 matching over 7 bases. The germline V gene has CDR1 SGHDT and CDR2 YYEEEE. This CDR3 is built from 14 residues. J lost 0 bases, V lost 4 bases, and 1 base had no gene match. CDR3 DNA, as far as it was read: TGTGCCAGCAGCCGGGACAGTAGCAATCAGCCC. This codes for CASSRDSSNQP. The whole CDR3 protein is CASSRDSSNQPQHF.

A note on this clone: The CDR3 is cut off 3 residues early in the read; its end comes from the germline J gene. The chain employs TRBV19 and TRBJ2-2, with a tentative D call TRBD2 (5 bases). The CDR3 length is 14 residues. In germline, CDR1 is LNHDA, CDR2 SQIVND (reference sequence). CDR3 DNA (partial): TGTGCCAGTAACGAGGGTTCCTATAATTCACCG. Translation: CASNEGSYNSP. The full CDR3 protein is CASNEGSYNSPLFF.

Worth noting for this clone: The read comes to an end 3 residues before the CDR3 does, leaving the germline J gene to fill in the end. V and J are TRBV7-2 and TRBJ1-2, with 12 bases fitting TRBD1. The trim removed 5 bases at V and 4 bases at J, leaving 5 bases unmatched. Germline lookup yields CDR1 SGHTA and CDR2 FQGNSA. The CDR3 runs to 15 residues. The covered CDR3 bases are TGTGCCAGCAGCCCGGGACAGGGGGCCTCCTATGGC. Its translation is CASSPGQGASYG. The CDR3 in its entirety is CASSPGQGASYGYTF.

As to this clone: The read ends 3 residues shy of where the CDR3 ends; the end is completed using the germline J gene. The rearrangement joins TRBV19 to TRBJ1-5, with D perhaps TRBD1 (6 bases). The V end lost 3 bases, the J end lost 3 bases, and 12 bases lay between the germline ends. Germline V gene sequence: CDR1 LNHDA, CDR2 SQIVND (reference sequence). The CDR3 loop spans 15 amino acids. Incomplete CDR3 DNA: TGTGCCAGTAGTATTAACAGGGCAAACAATCAGCCC. As protein: CASSINRANNQP. The whole CDR3 region reads CASSINRANNQPQHF.

Worth noting for this clone: The read terminates 3 residues before the CDR3 end, so the remaining end is supplied by the germline J gene. The rearrangement links TRBV30 to TRBJ2-3; possibly TRBD1 for D (5 bases). This CDR3 is built from 13 residues. Germline lookup yields CDR1 GTSNPN and CDR2 SVGIG (reference sequence). The sequenced part of the CDR3 DNA is TGTGCCTGGAGTGGAGACAGCAATCAGCCG. This sequence encodes CAWSGDSNQP. The whole CDR3 reads CAWSGDSNQPQYF.

In regard to this clone: Read data end 3 residues before the CDR3 end; the end is taken from the germline J gene. The genes are TRBV7-9 and TRBJ2-4, with TRBD2 matching 8 bases. This CDR3 region has 14 residues. Germline assignment: CDR1 SEHNR and CDR2 FQNEAQ (reference sequence). CDR3 protein: CASSLAGPGRGQYF. CDR3 bases read: TGTGCCAGCAGCTTAGCAGGGCCCGGGAGGGGT.

In regard to this clone: The CDR3 extends 3 residues past the end of the read, so its final part is completed from the germline J gene. This sequence joins TRBV13 and TRBJ2-1; 13 nucleotides align to TRBD2. The CDR3 is made up of 18 amino acids. The V gene end was trimmed by 1 base and the J gene end by 7 bases; junction bases not matched to a gene: 10. The germline V gene has CDR1 PRHDT and CDR2 FYEKMQ (reference sequence). The part of the CDR3 DNA that was read is TGTGCCAGCAGCTTAGACGCTGACGGACTAGCGGGAGTAAATGAG. Protein sequence: CASSLDADGLAGVNE. The full-length CDR3 reads as CASSLDADGLAGVNEQFF.

Partial CDR3 DNA: TGCAGTGCTGGGACAGGGGGTGCAATGAACACTGAA. Translation gives CSAGTGGAMNTE. The CDR3 as a whole reads CSAGTGGAMNTEAFF. The chain combines TRBV20-1 with TRBJ1-1, with 11 nucleotides matching TRBD1. The read falls 3 residues short of the CDR3 end, and the missing part is taken from the germline J gene. The CDR3 spans 15 residues. V lost 5 bases and J lost 0; bases outside the gene matches: 5. Germline V gene data show CDR1 as DFQATT and CDR2 as SNEGSKA (reference sequence).

Here the CDR3 reads CASSLGGSGANVLFF. CDR3 bases read: TGTGCCAGCAGCTTAGGGGGTTCTGGGGCCAACGTG. The chain is built from TRBV13 and TRBJ2-2; the D gene is possibly TRBD1 (5 bases). The CDR3 end is not reached by the read, which stops 3 residues before it; the germline J gene fills it in. The length of the CDR3 is 15 residues. Per germline, CDR1 PRHDT and CDR2 FYEKMQ (reference sequence).

Comment on this clone: The read gets to within 3 residues of the CDR3 end, and the germline J gene fills in the rest. The chain recombines TRBV18 with TRBJ1-2; D gene unclear. Germline CDR1 KGHSH, CDR2 LQKENI. The CDR3 runs 12 residues. This CDR3 is CASSGQQETYTF. Incomplete CDR3 DNA: TGTGCCAGCTCAGGGCAGCAAGAGACC.

Details on this clone: With the read ending 3 residues before the CDR3 end, the germline J gene is used to fill in that end. The genes are TRBV19 and TRBJ2-2; D is ambiguous. CDR1 is LNHDA and CDR2 is SQIVND in the germline V gene (reference sequence). The V gene lost 6 bases and the J gene lost 7 bases, with 9 bases spanning the gap. There are 12 residues in the CDR3. Incomplete CDR3 DNA: TGTGCCAGTAGCCTTCTAAGCGGGGAG. Translating it yields CASSLLSGE. The entire CDR3 is CASSLLSGELFF. The entire variable domain, with the rest obtained from reference TRBV19 and TRBJ2-2, is as follows: DGGITQSPKYLFRKEGQNVTLSCEQNLNHDAMYWYRQDPGQGLRLIYYSQIVNDFQKGDIAEGYSVSREKKESFPLTVTSAQKNPTAFYLCASSLLSGELFFGEGSRLTVL.

About this clone itself: With the read ending 3 residues before the CDR3 end, the germline J gene is used to fill in that end. The J gene is TRBJ1-5, the V gene TRBV2, with 11 bases lining up with TRBD1. The CDR3 contains 15 residues. Trimming took 4 bases from V and 6 from J; bases not matched to a gene: 5. The germline CDR1 and CDR2 sequences are SNHLY and FYNNEI. The DNA read from the CDR3 is TGTGCCAGCAGTGGATGGACAGGGGGCTCTCAGCCC. Encoded protein: CASSGWTGGSQP. The entire CDR3 protein is CASSGWTGGSQPQHF.